One sample yielded the 31 T cell receptor beta chains listed below, sequenced in a study of control samples from healthy donors and cancer patients (dated by TCRdb to about 2020). The receptor library was made with the immunoSEQ multiplex PCR assay. TCRdb retrieved this table from immuneACCESS and kept in-frame rearrangements only. Not all clones are present; in checked studies, unresolved V genes account for under half, and no reason is known for the remainder. The table for this sample lists about 180,000 clones; 85% to 95% of them were counted only once. The leading ten clones occupy approximately 1.5% of the sample. Sequences were obtained from blood. These receptor sequences come from a young man in good health.

The V gene is TRBV2, the J gene TRBJ1-1, with 7 bases matching TRBD1. Germline CDR1 and CDR2: SNHLY and FYNNEI. Trimming removed 7 bases from V and 1 base from J; junction bases left unmatched: 3. This CDR3 comprises 13 residues. Here the CDR3 reads CASTRDRNTEAFF. The CDR3 nucleotides read TGTGCCAGCACCCGGGACAGGAACACTGAAGCTTTCTTT.

V usage is TRBV28 and J usage is TRBJ2-7; the D gene could be TRBD1 or TRBD2 (5 bases each). CDR1 and CDR2 (germline): MDHEN, SYDVKM. V dropped 7 bases and J dropped 5 bases, with 12 bases sitting between them. The CDR3 runs to 12 residues. CDR3 nucleotide sequence: TGTGCCAGCACGGGGCAGGAGGACGAGCAGTACTTC. It is translated as CASTGQEDEQYF.

The chain carries TRBV10-2 and TRBJ2-5; 15 nucleotides align to TRBD2. CDR1 is WSHSY and CDR2 is SAAADI in the germline V gene. Trimming at V came to 2 bases and at J to 5 bases, leaving 9 bases not matched to a gene. This CDR3 has 18 residues. The CDR3 DNA sequence: TGCGCCAGCAGTGAGGGACTAGCGGGGGGGGTAGCTCGGGAGACCCAGTACTTC. It is translated as CASSEGLAGGVARETQYF.

This chain links TRBV12-3 or TRBV12-4 with TRBJ2-7; D is unclear. V lost 4 bases, J lost 0 bases, and 7 bases lay in between. CDR3 length: 13 residues. CDR3 amino acids: CASSYLSSYEQYF. DNA of the CDR3: TGTGCCAGCAGTTACTTAAGCTCCTACGAGCAGTACTTC.

V and J are TRBV5-1 and TRBJ2-5; tentatively, D is TRBD2 (5 bases). The V gene lost 2 bases and the J gene lost 3 bases, with 14 bases spanning the gap. The CDR3 length is 15 residues. Germline loops: CDR1 SGHRS, CDR2 YFSETQ. Here the CDR3 reads CASSLGTRVEETQYF. The CDR3 DNA is TGCGCCAGCAGCTTAGGAACTAGGGTGGAAGAGACCCAGTACTTC. The full variable domain, with the rest looked up from reference TRBV5-1 and TRBJ2-5, is KAGVTQTPRYLIKTRGQQVTLSCSPISGHRSVSWYQQTPGQGLQFLFEYFSETQRNKGNFPGRFSGRQFSNSRSEMNVSTLELGDSALYLCASSLGTRVEETQYFGPGTRLLVL.

The chain recombines TRBV27 with TRBJ1-6, with D perhaps TRBD1 (5 bases). CDR1 is MNHEY, CDR2 SMNVEV, per germline (reference sequence). Trimming removed 2 bases from V and 3 bases from J, with 17 bases in between. This CDR3 is 18 amino acids long. DNA of the CDR3: TGTGCCAGCAGTTTAAGAGGGGCCGCTCCGGGCTATAATTCACCCCTCCACTTT. Its protein is CASSLRGAAPGYNSPLHF.

The chain uses TRBV11-2 and TRBJ1-3; D not certain. V was shortened by 3 bases and J by 5 bases, with 2 bases between the two germline ends. The germline V gene encodes CDR1 SGHAT and CDR2 FQNNGV. CDR3 length: 11 amino acids. In DNA, the CDR3 is TGTGCCAGCAGCTTGCGAAACACCATATATTTT. Amino acid sequence: CASSLRNTIYF.

The J gene is TRBJ2-7, the V gene TRBV18, with 8 bases fitting TRBD2. The V gene's germline CDR1 is KGHSH and CDR2 LQKENI. With V trimmed by 2 bases and J by 0 bases, 6 bases remained unmatched. This CDR3 contains 16 residues. As DNA, the CDR3 is TGTGCCAGCTCACCAGATAGCGGGGAGACCTCCTACGAGCAGTACTTC. Protein: CASSPDSGETSYEQYF.

The gene calls are TRBV27 and TRBJ2-3; 9 nucleotides align to TRBD2. The CDR3 covers 15 residues. Unmatched junction bases numbered 6, after V lost 7 bases and J lost 1 base. Germline CDR1 reads MNHEY; CDR2 reads SMNVEV (reference sequence). DNA for the CDR3: TGTGCCAGCACCATAGCGGGAGACCGCACAGATACGCAGTATTTT. Its translation: CASTIAGDRTDTQYF.

The chain is built from TRBV3-1 (or the pseudogene TRBV3-2) and TRBJ1-3, with TRBD1 matching 7 bases. The V and J ends lost 4 bases and 0 bases, in that order; junction bases with no gene match: 12. This CDR3 comprises 18 residues. Germline V gene sequence: CDR1 LGHDT, CDR2 YNNKEL (reference sequence). The CDR3 spells CASSRGQTGQSSGNTIYF. The CDR3 bases are TGTGCCAGCAGCCGGGGACAGACCGGGCAGAGCTCTGGAAACACCATATATTTT.

On this clone: The sample has other DNA sequences that encode this CDR3 too. The rearrangement joins TRBV30 to TRBJ2-3, with no clear D. Per germline, CDR1 GTSNPN and CDR2 SVGIG (reference sequence). CDR3 length: 10 amino acids. Trimming took 2 bases from V and 5 from J, leaving 2 bases between them. The CDR3 sequence is CAWSRDTQYF. CDR3 nucleotides: TGTGCCTGGAGTCGAGATACGCAGTATTTT. Full variable domain (missing parts from reference TRBV30 and TRBJ2-3): SQTIHQWPATLVQPVGSPLSLECTVEGTSNPNLYWYRQAAGRGLQLLFYSVGIGQISSEVPQNLSASRPQDRQFILSSKKLLLSDSGFYLCAWSRDTQYFGPGTRLTVL.

The chain joins TRBV6-5 to TRBJ1-2; 11 nucleotides line up with TRBD1. Germline CDR1 MNHEY, CDR2 SVGAGI. With 6 bases clipped from V and 7 bases from J, the junction kept 10 bases outside the gene matches. The CDR3 sequence is 15 residues long. CDR3: CASRRGTGGVGGYTF. CDR3 nucleotide sequence: TGTGCCAGCAGAAGAGGGACAGGGGGTGTGGGTGGCTACACCTTC.

The J gene is TRBJ1-6, the V gene TRBV28; D is unresolved. From germline, CDR1 is MDHEN and CDR2 SYDVKM. CDR3 length: 13 residues. V was trimmed by 2 bases and J by 4 bases, leaving 3 bases between them. As DNA, the CDR3 is TGTGCCAGCAGTTTACCTTATAATTCACCCCTCCACTTT. Amino acids: CASSLPYNSPLHF.

The chain has TRBV6-5 and TRBJ2-1; 11 nucleotides agree with TRBD2. The V and J ends lost 2 bases and 8 bases, in that order; junction bases with no gene match: 8. Germline CDR1 reads MNHEY; CDR2 reads SVGAGI. This CDR3 spans 16 amino acids. The CDR3 DNA reads TGTGCCAGCAGTTACGGTGGTAGCGGGGGGGCGGATGAGCAGTTCTTC. Translated, it gives CASSYGGSGGADEQFF.

The table lists this clone with a count of one. The V and J genes are TRBV6-6 and TRBJ2-5; 16 bases are a match to TRBD2. J lost 5 bases, V lost 8 bases, and 2 bases had no gene match. The V gene's germline CDR1 is MNHNY and CDR2 SVGAGI (reference sequence). There are 14 residues in the CDR3. The CDR3 loop is CASGTSGRGETQYF. Written as DNA, the CDR3 is TGTGCCAGCGGGACTAGCGGGAGGGGGGAGACCCAGTACTTC.

The chain joins TRBV2 to TRBJ1-1; D unclear. The length of the CDR3 is 13 residues. Trimming removed 9 bases at V and 1 base at J, with 12 bases between. Germline V lookup: CDR1 SNHLY, CDR2 FYNNEI. CDR3 in DNA: TGTGCCAGTAGAGGGAGCCCGAACACTGAAGCTTTCTTT. This encodes CASRGSPNTEAFF.

The V and J genes are TRBV19 and TRBJ2-3, with TRBD1 identical over 8 bases. The V and J ends lost 4 bases and 4 bases, in that order; junction bases with no gene match: 7. CDR1 LNHDA and CDR2 SQIVND come from the germline V gene (reference sequence). The CDR3 covers 15 residues. CDR3 coding DNA: TGTGCCAGTAGTAACGGGGACAGGCTCGCAGATACGCAGTATTTT. It specifies CASSNGDRLADTQYF.

The J gene is TRBJ1-5, the V gene TRBV3-1 (or the pseudogene TRBV3-2); D may be TRBD1 (5 bases). The CDR3 has 14 residues. Germline CDR1 and CDR2: LGHDT and YNNKEL (reference sequence). V was pared by 1 base and J by 8 bases, with 12 bases between. The CDR3 spells CASSQGTRPEPQHF. The CDR3 nucleotides are TGTGCCAGCAGCCAAGGGACACGCCCGGAGCCCCAGCATTTT.

This chain links TRBV27 with TRBJ1-5, with D uncertain. Looked up from germline, CDR1 is MNHEY and CDR2 is SMNVEV (reference sequence). CDR3 length: 14 amino acids. Trimming cost V 1 base and J 4 bases, with 8 bases left between them. The CDR3 coding sequence is TGTGCCAGCAGTTTATTCAGAGTAAATCAGCCCCAGCATTTT. This gives the protein CASSLFRVNQPQHF.

V gene TRBV19 combines with J gene TRBJ1-1, with D possibly TRBD1 on 6 matching bases. CDR3 length: 18 residues. V was trimmed by 3 bases and J by 0 bases, leaving 20 bases between them. Germline lookup yields CDR1 LNHDA and CDR2 SQIVND (reference sequence). CDR3 sequence (DNA): TGTGCCAGTAGTATCCCCAGGGGCCGACTCCAAGTGAACACTGAAGCTTTCTTT. It is translated as CASSIPRGRLQVNTEAFF.

The chain employs TRBV10-3 and TRBJ2-4; D is unresolved. Germline V gene data show CDR1 as ENHRY and CDR2 as SYGVKD. V dropped 0 bases and J dropped 3 bases, with 15 bases sitting between them. This CDR3 has 17 amino acids. In DNA, the CDR3 is TGTGCCATCAGTGAGTCGGCCTCCGGGTTAGTCAAAAACATTCAGTACTTC. Residues: CAISESASGLVKNIQYF.

The gene calls are TRBV19 and TRBJ1-6, with 7 positions matching TRBD1. J gave up 7 bases and V 5 bases, and 11 bases lay outside the gene matches. The CDR3 spans 16 residues. Per the germline V gene, CDR1 is LNHDA and CDR2 is SQIVND (reference sequence). The CDR3 DNA sequence: TGTGCCAGTAGTCCTCAGGACAGGCACCAGAATTCACCCCTCCACTTT. Translated: CASSPQDRHQNSPLHF.

The genes are TRBV28 and TRBJ2-7, with 11 bases identical to TRBD2. V was pared by 7 bases and J by 2 bases, with 10 bases of the junction left unmatched. Germline CDR1 is MDHEN and CDR2 is SYDVKM. This CDR3 has 16 amino acids. The CDR3 bases are TGTGCCAGCACCAGTCCTGGGACTAGCGGTACCTACGAGCAGTACTTC. It encodes CASTSPGTSGTYEQYF.

The V call is TRBV6-1, the J call TRBJ1-1; D remains unclear. Germline V gene sequence: CDR1 MNHNS, CDR2 SASEGT. V was cut by 2 bases and J by 0 bases, with 10 bases left in between. The CDR3 has 15 amino acids. The CDR3 DNA follows: TGTGCCAGCAGTGAATACTCTGCGATGAACACTGAAGCTTTCTTT. Translation gives CASSEYSAMNTEAFF.

The chain employs TRBV5-8 and TRBJ1-5, with a tentative D call TRBD1 (5 bases). The V end was cut by 2 bases, the J end by 7 bases, with 13 bases between. There are 14 residues in the CDR3. CDR1 and CDR2 from the germline V gene are SGHTS and YDEGEE. The CDR3 sequence: CASSLGRVGQPQHF. The CDR3 coding sequence is TGTGCCAGCAGCTTAGGCAGGGTGGGACAGCCCCAGCATTTT.

The rearrangement links TRBV14 to TRBJ2-7, with D tentatively TRBD2 (5 bases). The CDR3 has 13 amino acids. V lost 1 base to trimming and J lost 8 bases, with 12 bases between them. Germline V gene lookup returns CDR1 SGHDN and CDR2 FVKESK. CDR3 protein: CASSQAASPKQYF. Written as DNA, the CDR3 is TGTGCCAGCAGCCAAGCGGCTAGCCCTAAGCAGTACTTC.

The V call is TRBV27, the J call TRBJ1-2, with D perhaps TRBD1 (5 bases). V lost 1 base, J lost 4 bases, and 7 bases lay in between. The germline gives CDR1 MNHEY, CDR2 SMNVEV (reference sequence). The CDR3 loop spans 13 amino acids. The CDR3 nucleotides read TGTGCCAGCAGTTTATGGGGCTCCTATGGCTACACCTTC. Translated: CASSLWGSYGYTF.

This chain uses TRBV9 with TRBJ2-7, with TRBD1 matching over 9 bases. In germline, CDR1 is SGDLS, CDR2 YYNGEE. Losses at the gene ends were 4 bases for V and 3 bases for J; bases not matched to a gene: 8. This CDR3 contains 15 residues. The CDR3, as DNA: TGTGCCAGCAGCCCTACGGGACAGGGTGGCTACGAGCAGTACTTC. This gives the protein CASSPTGQGGYEQYF.

The chain links TRBV10-3 to TRBJ1-1, with TRBD1 matching 7 bases. J lost 5 bases, V lost 8 bases, and 8 bases had no gene match. The germline V gene has CDR1 ENHRY and CDR2 SYGVKD. CDR3 length: 13 residues. CDR3 amino acids: CAIGDRSGTEAFF. The CDR3, as DNA: TGTGCCATCGGGGACAGAAGCGGAACTGAAGCTTTCTTT.

This clone was observed a single time. In nucleotides, the CDR3 is TGTGCCAGCGAATACAGGGAGGGGCAGTACTTC. Translating gives CASEYREGQYF. The chain combines TRBV2 with TRBJ2-7, with a weak D call TRBD2 (7 bases). V lost 8 bases to trimming and J lost 9 bases, with 14 bases between them. The CDR3 consists of 11 residues. CDR1 is SNHLY and CDR2 is FYNNEI in the germline V gene.

The rearrangement links TRBV11-2 to TRBJ2-7, with D perhaps TRBD1 or TRBD2 (5 bases each). CDR1 and CDR2 (germline): SGHAT, FQNNGV. Trimming shortened V by 3 bases and J by 6 bases, and 12 bases separated the two germline ends. This CDR3 has 13 residues. This chain's CDR3 is CASSLGDEREQYF. The DNA of the CDR3 is TGTGCCAGCAGCTTGGGGGACGAACGCGAGCAGTACTTC.